This TCR beta chain comes out of a study of cytomegalovirus exposure and HLA in healthy donors. On this clone itself: The antigen is unknown.

The PCR had 60 Vbeta and 13 Jbeta primers. Profiled with immunoSEQ multiplex PCR; TCRdb holds only in-frame clones, not every one. The sample includes 150,000 to 200,000 clones, around 90% seen only once; the top ten take around 1%. From germline, CDR1 is SGHRS and CDR2 YFSETQ. Losses at the gene ends were 3 bases for V and 1 base for J; bases not matched to a gene: 3. The CDR3 is 15 amino acids. Study results and caveats: Earlier analysis found most TCR beta V segments productive about 87% or about 30% of the time.

The receptor comes from a boy between 2 and 15 years old in good health and CMV-seronegative. This chain joins TRBV5-1 and TRBJ2-3, with 9 bases lining up with TRBD2. Material: PBMCs. CDR3: CASSSRTSGTDTQYF. The DNA of the CDR3 is TGCGCCAGCAGCTCACGGACTAGCGGCACAGATACGCAGTATTTT.